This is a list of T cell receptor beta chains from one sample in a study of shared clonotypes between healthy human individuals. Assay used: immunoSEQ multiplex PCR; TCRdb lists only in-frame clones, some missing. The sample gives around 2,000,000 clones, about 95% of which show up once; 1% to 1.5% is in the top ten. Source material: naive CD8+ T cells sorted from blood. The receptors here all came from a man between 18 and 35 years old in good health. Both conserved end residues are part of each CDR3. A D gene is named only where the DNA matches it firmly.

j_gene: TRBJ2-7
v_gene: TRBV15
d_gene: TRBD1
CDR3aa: CATSRDPQGAYEQYF
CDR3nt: TGTGCCACCAGCAGAGACCCACAGGGGGCCTACGAGCAGTACTTC

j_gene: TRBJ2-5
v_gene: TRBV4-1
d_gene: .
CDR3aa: CASSQAVSWETQYF
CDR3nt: TGCGCCAGCAGCCAAGCGGTCTCCTGGGAGACCCAGTACTTC

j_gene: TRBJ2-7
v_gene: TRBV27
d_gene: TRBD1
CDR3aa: CASSLGSGTGSSYEQYF
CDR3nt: TGTGCCAGCAGTTTAGGCTCGGGGACAGGGTCCTCCTACGAGCAGTACTTC

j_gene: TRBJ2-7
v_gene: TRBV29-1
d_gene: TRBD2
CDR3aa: CSVELGRTSGYEQYF
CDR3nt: TGCAGCGTTGAATTAGGAAGGACTAGTGGTTACGAGCAGTACTTC

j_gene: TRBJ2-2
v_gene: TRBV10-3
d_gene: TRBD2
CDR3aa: CAISGGTKNTGELFF
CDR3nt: TGTGCCATCAGTGGCGGGACTAAAAACACCGGGGAGCTGTTTTTT

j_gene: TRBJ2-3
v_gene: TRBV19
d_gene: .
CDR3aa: CASSIRGYSTDTQYF
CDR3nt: TGTGCCAGTAGTATACGGGGATATAGCACAGATACGCAGTATTTT

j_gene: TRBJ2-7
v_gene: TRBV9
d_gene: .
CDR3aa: CASSVIPTGIFGGEQYF
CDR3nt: TGTGCCAGCAGCGTTATCCCAACGGGGATCTTTGGCGGCGAGCAGTACTTC

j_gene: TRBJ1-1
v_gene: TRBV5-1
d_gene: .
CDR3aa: CASSPRTDAEAFF
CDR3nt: TGCGCCAGCAGCCCTAGGACAGACGCCGAAGCTTTCTTT

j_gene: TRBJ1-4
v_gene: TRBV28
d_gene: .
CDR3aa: CASSLFRELYEKLFF
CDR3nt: TGTGCCAGCAGTTTATTCCGGGAATTATATGAAAAACTGTTTTTT

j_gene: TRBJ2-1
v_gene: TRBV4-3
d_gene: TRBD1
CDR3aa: CASSPGTGILQGEQFF
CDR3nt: TGCGCCAGCAGCCCAGGGACAGGCATACTGCAGGGTGAGCAGTTCTTC

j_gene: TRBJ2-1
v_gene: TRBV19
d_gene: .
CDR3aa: CASSPTGGVNNEQFF
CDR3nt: TGTGCCAGTAGTCCTACAGGGGGGGTTAACAATGAGCAGTTCTTC

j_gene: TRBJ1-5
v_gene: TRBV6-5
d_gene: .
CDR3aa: CASSYTEGDQPQHF
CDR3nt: TGTGCCAGCAGTTACACGGAGGGGGACCAGCCCCAGCATTTT

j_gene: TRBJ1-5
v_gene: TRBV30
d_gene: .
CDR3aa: CAWSVVGVQPQHF
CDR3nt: TGTGCCTGGAGTGTAGTGGGGGTACAGCCCCAGCATTTT

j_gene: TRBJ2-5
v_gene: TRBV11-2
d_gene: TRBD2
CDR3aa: CASSVQFGTSGVQETQYF
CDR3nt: TGTGCCAGCAGCGTTCAATTCGGGACTAGCGGGGTGCAAGAGACCCAGTACTTC

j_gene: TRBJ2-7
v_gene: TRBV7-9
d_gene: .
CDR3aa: CASNLMGTHEQYF
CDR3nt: TGTGCCAGCAACTTAATGGGTACCCACGAGCAGTACTTC

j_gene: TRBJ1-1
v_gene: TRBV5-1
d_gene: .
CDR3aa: CASSLEPGDTEAFF
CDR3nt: TGCGCCAGCAGCTTGGAACCCGGTGACACTGAAGCTTTCTTT

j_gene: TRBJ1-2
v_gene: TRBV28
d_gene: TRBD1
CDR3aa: CASSATGGDHGYTF
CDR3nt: TGTGCCAGCAGTGCGACAGGGGGCGACCATGGCTACACCTTC

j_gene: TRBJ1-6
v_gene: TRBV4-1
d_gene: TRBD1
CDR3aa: CASSQWGDRANSPLHF
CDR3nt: TGCGCCAGCAGCCAATGGGGGGACAGGGCCAATTCACCCCTCCACTTT

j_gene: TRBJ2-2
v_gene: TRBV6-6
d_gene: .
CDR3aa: CASSFFPNTGELFF
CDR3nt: TGTGCCAGCAGTTTCTTCCCGAACACCGGGGAGCTGTTTTTT

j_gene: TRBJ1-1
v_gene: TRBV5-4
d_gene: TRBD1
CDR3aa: CASSLTGGIEAFF
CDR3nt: TGTGCCAGCAGCTTGACAGGGGGAATCGAAGCTTTCTTT

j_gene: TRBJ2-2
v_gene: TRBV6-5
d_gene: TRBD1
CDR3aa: CASSYLDRVVTGELFF
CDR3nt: TGTGCCAGCAGTTACCTGGACAGGGTCGTTACCGGGGAGCTGTTTTTT